One and the same sample provided the 6 T cell receptor beta chains below, sequenced in a study of blood T cell repertoires in COVID-19. Measured with immunoSEQ multiplex PCR; TCRdb has only the in-frame clones, and not every one. The sample lists about 200,000 clones, roughly 81% occurring once. Sequencing was performed on peripheral blood. These receptors originate from a woman aged 80 or over with acute or convalescent COVID-19.

The genes are TRBV5-1 and TRBJ2-1, with D unclear. The CDR3 is made up of 14 amino acids. Germline CDR1 and CDR2: SGHRS and YFSETQ. V was cut by 0 bases and J by 6 bases, with 10 bases left in between. DNA of the CDR3: TGCGCCAGCAGCTTGGCCTTCCTAGGCAATGAGCAGTTCTTC. Amino acid sequence: CASSLAFLGNEQFF.

The chain has TRBV18 and TRBJ1-3; no clear D. Germline CDR1 KGHSH, CDR2 LQKENI. The CDR3 is 15 amino acids. Between the trimmed V and J ends, which lost 6 bases and 0 bases, there was a span of 12 bases. CDR3 amino acids: CASSHVRDSGNTIYF. DNA for the CDR3: TGTGCCAGCTCCCACGTCCGAGACTCTGGAAACACCATATATTTT.

A word on this clone: Within the sample, other DNA sequences also encode this same CDR3. The chain uses TRBV7-9 and TRBJ1-4; TRBD1 is a possible D gene (5 bases). CDR1 and CDR2 from the germline V gene are SEHNR and FQNEAQ (reference sequence). The V and J ends lost 5 bases and 4 bases respectively, with 11 bases between them. The CDR3 runs to 14 residues. DNA of the CDR3: TGTGCCAGCAGCCTCGGGGGTGTTAATGAAAAACTGTTTTTT. As protein: CASSLGGVNEKLFF. Using reference TRBV7-9 and TRBJ1-4 for the parts outside the CDR3, the full variable domain is DTGVSQNPRHKITKRGQNVTFRCDPISEHNRLYWYRQTLGQGPEFLTYFQNEAQLEKSRLLSDRFSAERPKGSFSTLEIQRTEQGDSAMYLCASSLGGVNEKLFFGSGTQLSVL.

The CDR3 coding sequence is TGCGCCAGCAGCTCAGGACTAGCGGGAGAAGGTGAGCAGTTCTTC. Translated: CASSSGLAGEGEQFF. The chain joins TRBV5-1 to TRBJ2-1; 13 bases align to TRBD2. J gave up 9 bases and V 3 bases, and 6 bases lay outside the gene matches. Germline V gene lookup returns CDR1 SGHRS and CDR2 YFSETQ. CDR3 length equals 15 residues.

The genes are TRBV5-4 and TRBJ2-7; a possible D gene is TRBD1 (5 bases). The V end was cut by 4 bases, the J end by 6 bases, with 17 bases between. The length of the CDR3 is 14 residues. Germline V lookup: CDR1 SGHNT, CDR2 YYREEE (reference sequence). In DNA, the CDR3 is TGTGCCAGCAGCCCGCAGGGAAAGCCCCCCGAGCAGTACTTC. Residues: CASSPQGKPPEQYF.

In this sample, this clone turned up a few times. V and J are TRBV27 and TRBJ2-2, with a weak D call TRBD2 (5 bases). The CDR3 loop spans 14 amino acids. Germline lookup yields CDR1 MNHEY and CDR2 SMNVEV (reference sequence). V lost 6 bases and J lost 5, with 13 bases in between. The CDR3 sequence: CASSLNSETGELFF. Written as DNA, the CDR3 is TGTGCCAGCAGCTTAAATAGCGAAACCGGGGAGCTGTTTTTT.